These 5 T cell receptor beta chains were all obtained from the same sample, sequenced in a study of shared clonotypes between healthy human individuals. Only in-frame clones appear in the TCRdb table, and some are missing; sequencing was by immunoSEQ multiplex PCR. This sample has around 1.4 million clones; 98% occur once, and the top ten carry 0.3% to 0.45%. Sequences were obtained from naive CD4+ T cells sorted from blood. Subset of the sample: CD45RA+ positively selected. The receptors were gathered from a man aged 25 to 45 in good health.

The gene calls are TRBV2 and TRBJ2-7; 8 bases line up with TRBD2. CDR1 and CDR2 from the germline V gene are SNHLY and FYNNEI. This CDR3 has 15 amino acids. After removal of 6 bases from V and 0 bases from J, the junction contained 7 bases not matched to a gene. The CDR3 protein is CASRIAGTLSYEQYF. The CDR3 bases are TGTGCCAGCAGAATAGCGGGAACCCTCTCCTACGAGCAGTACTTC.

The chain uses TRBV28 and TRBJ2-7; no firm D call. Trimming pared 6 bases from V and 2 bases from J, leaving 8 bases between. The V gene's germline CDR1 is MDHEN and CDR2 SYDVKM. This CDR3 spans 12 amino acids. Here the CDR3 DNA reads TGTGCCAGCAGGGACGGTACCTACGAGCAGTACTTC. Its translation is CASRDGTYEQYF.

The V call is TRBV5-5, the J call TRBJ2-7; D possibly corresponds to TRBD2 (5 bases). The V gene's germline CDR1 is SGHKS and CDR2 YYEKEE (reference sequence). CDR3 length: 15 amino acids. Trimming shortened V by 1 base and J by 4 bases, and 15 bases separated the two germline ends. For the CDR3, the DNA is TGTGCCAGCAGCTTGTCCCCCCACCGACTATACGAGCAGTACTTC. Translating gives CASSLSPHRLYEQYF.

The V and J genes are TRBV5-1 and TRBJ1-1; 10 bases line up with TRBD1. V lost 0 bases and J lost 5; bases outside the gene matches: 4. Germline V CDR1 and CDR2: SGHRS, YFSETQ. This CDR3 is 15 amino acids long. CDR3 DNA sequence: TGCGCCAGCAGCTTGGATGGACAGGGGGAAACTGAAGCTTTCTTT. Its protein is CASSLDGQGETEAFF. The whole variable domain, remainder taken from reference TRBV5-1 and TRBJ1-1, is KAGVTQTPRYLIKTRGQQVTLSCSPISGHRSVSWYQQTPGQGLQFLFEYFSETQRNKGNFPGRFSGRQFSNSRSEMNVSTLELGDSALYLCASSLDGQGETEAFFGQGTRLTVV.

The rearrangement joins TRBV15 to TRBJ2-1; 7 bases are shared with TRBD1. The germline gives CDR1 LNHNV, CDR2 YYDKDF (reference sequence). There are 16 residues in the CDR3. J gave up 4 bases and V 8 bases, and 14 bases lay outside the gene matches. In DNA form, the CDR3 reads TGTGCCACCGGCTCGACAGGGTTAAGTTGGTACAATGAGCAGTTCTTC. Amino acids: CATGSTGLSWYNEQFF.